Listed here are 29 T cell receptor beta chains from one sample, sequenced in a study of CD8 T cells in Susac syndrome. RNA was extracted with the RNeasy kit, and a quantity of about 0.45 to 1 ug was reverse transcribed using random hexamers. TCRdb re-derived calls from the immunoSEQ multiplex PCR reads in MiXCR, one entry per CDR3 protein. Of roughly 150,000 distinct CDR3 sequences listed, just under 97% are singletons. Specimen: CD8+ T cells from PBMCs. Receptors were obtained from a human donor with multiple sclerosis.

The chain has TRBV15 and TRBJ2-5; D is unclear. Germline V lookup: CDR1 LNHNV, CDR2 YYDKDF (reference sequence). The CDR3 loop spans 16 amino acids. V lost 3 bases, J lost 2 bases, and 16 bases lay in between. CDR3 protein: CATSSPYSVVQETQYF. As DNA, the CDR3 is TGTGCCACCAGCAGCCCCTACAGCGTCGTTCAAGAGACCCAGTACTTC.

The chain links TRBV6-5 to TRBJ2-5; a possible D gene is TRBD2 (6 bases). Germline CDR1 is MNHEY and CDR2 is SVGAGI. The CDR3 has 10 amino acids. DNA of the CDR3: TGTGCGGCGGGGTCCTGGGCCCAGTACTTC. This gives the protein CAAGSWAQYF.

The CDR3 DNA reads as TGCGCCAGCAGTTTTGGGGGTCCTCACAATGAGCAGTTCTTC. It is translated as CASSFGGPHNEQFF. The genes are TRBV4-1 and TRBJ2-1, with D perhaps matching TRBD1 or TRBD2 (5 bases each). Germline CDR1 and CDR2: MGHRA and YSYEKL. The CDR3 is 14 amino acids. Trimming took 6 bases from V and 5 from J, leaving 14 bases between them.

V is TRBV28 and J is TRBJ2-2; TRBD1 agrees at 9 bases. Germline CDR1 MDHEN, CDR2 SYDVKM. V dropped 6 bases and J dropped 2; count of bases not matched to a gene: 13. This CDR3 has 18 residues. The CDR3 spells CASSTRDRASPNTGELFF. CDR3 coding DNA: TGTGCCAGCAGCACCCGGGACAGGGCGAGTCCTAACACCGGGGAGCTGTTTTTT.

The rearrangement joins TRBV15 to TRBJ2-1, with TRBD2 as a possible D gene (6 bases). CDR3 length: 15 residues. Germline CDR1 and CDR2: LNHNV and YYDKDF (reference sequence). The V gene lost 0 bases and the J gene lost 8 bases, with 14 bases spanning the gap. For the CDR3, the DNA is TGTGCCACCAGCAGAGATCGTCTAGCGACCCATGAGCAGTTCTTC. It is translated as CATSRDRLATHEQFF. The full variable domain, completed using reference TRBV15 and TRBJ2-1, is DAMVIQNPRYQVTQFGKPVTLSCSQTLNHNVMYWYQQKSSQAPKLLFHYYDKDFNNEADTPDNFQSRRPNTSFCFLDIRSPGLGDTAMYLCATSRDRLATHEQFFGPGTRLTVL.

The V call is TRBV9, the J call TRBJ2-1; tentatively, D is TRBD1 (5 bases). This CDR3 contains 15 residues. V was cut by 0 bases and J by 2 bases, with 9 bases left in between. Germline V gene lookup returns CDR1 SGDLS and CDR2 YYNGEE. The CDR3 here is CASSVGQGPYNEQFF. CDR3 nucleotides: TGTGCCAGCAGCGTAGGGCAGGGCCCCTACAATGAGCAGTTCTTC.

The chain uses TRBV9 and TRBJ2-3; possibly TRBD2 for D (5 bases). Germline V lookup: CDR1 SGDLS, CDR2 YYNGEE. This CDR3 has 15 residues. Trimming cost V 0 bases and J 4 bases, with 12 bases left between them. CDR3 sequence (DNA): TGTGCCAGCAGCGTAGCCGGAGACGGGGCAGATACGCAGTATTTT. Residues: CASSVAGDGADTQYF.

The chain joins TRBV29-1 to TRBJ1-2, with 9 nucleotides matching TRBD1. The CDR3 length is 12 residues. Germline-derived CDR1 and CDR2 are SQVTM and ANQGSEA. V shed 7 bases and J 7 bases; nucleotides not matched to a gene: 7. The chain's CDR3 is CSGRTGEAGYTF. The CDR3 DNA reads as TGCAGCGGTCGGACAGGGGAGGCTGGCTACACCTTC.

The chain combines TRBV29-1 with TRBJ1-2, with D perhaps matching TRBD1 (5 bases). The CDR3 totals 9 residues. The germline CDR1 and CDR2 sequences are SQVTM and ANQGSEA. Trimming stripped 3 bases from V and 11 bases from J, with 7 bases between. CDR3 coding DNA: TGCAGCGTTGACAGGGTTTACACCTTC. This codes for CSVDRVYTF. Drawing the rest from reference TRBV29-1 and TRBJ1-2, the complete variable domain is SAVISQKPSRDICQRGTSLTIQCQVDSQVTMMFWYRQQPGQSLTLIATANQGSEATYESGFVIDKFPISRPNLTFSTLTVSNMSPEDSSIYLCSVDRVYTFGSGTRLTVV.

The J gene is TRBJ1-5, the V gene TRBV4-1; no clear D. The germline gives CDR1 MGHRA, CDR2 YSYEKL. The CDR3 has 14 residues. The germline V and J ends were trimmed by 1 base and 1 base, with 5 bases remaining between them. The CDR3 is CASSQVTSNQPQHF. DNA for the CDR3: TGCGCCAGCAGCCAAGTGACCAGCAATCAGCCCCAGCATTTT.

A single count supports this clonotype. This chain joins TRBV7-8 and TRBJ1-2; D is ambiguous. There are 13 residues in the CDR3. Trimming took off 5 bases at V and 4 bases at J, with 11 bases between the two ends. Germline V gives CDR1 SGHVS, CDR2 FQNEAQ. The CDR3 loop is CASSHQDGYGYTF. The DNA for the CDR3 is TGTGCCAGCAGCCATCAGGACGGCTATGGCTACACCTTC.

This clonotype was observed a handful of times. The chain is built from TRBV27 and TRBJ2-5; D call uncertain. Germline V CDR1 and CDR2: MNHEY, SMNVEV (reference sequence). The CDR3 is 12 amino acids. V lost 3 bases and J 0 bases, leaving 2 bases between the germline ends. The DNA of the CDR3 is TGTGCCAGCAGTTTGGACCAAGAGACCCAGTACTTC. This sequence encodes CASSLDQETQYF.

The rearrangement uses TRBV9 and TRBJ1-1, with D possibly being TRBD1 (5 bases). Trimming shortened V by 3 bases and J by 3 bases, and 12 bases separated the two germline ends. The CDR3 consists of 14 residues. The germline V gene has CDR1 SGDLS and CDR2 YYNGEE. DNA for the CDR3: TGTGCCAGCAGCGGCAGGGTGGCAGACACTGAAGCTTTCTTT. This codes for CASSGRVADTEAFF.

The V gene is TRBV29-1, the J gene TRBJ2-2; unclear D gene. Germline CDR1 SQVTM, CDR2 ANQGSEA. Between the trimmed V and J ends, which lost 5 bases and 5 bases, there was a span of 9 bases. The CDR3 loop spans 12 amino acids. This chain's CDR3 is CSVSGWTGELFF. CDR3 in DNA: TGCAGCGTTTCCGGGTGGACCGGGGAGCTGTTTTTT.

This sequence joins TRBV29-1 and TRBJ2-1; TRBD1 matches at 7 bases. Germline values: CDR1 SQVTM, CDR2 ANQGSEA. V was clipped by 4 bases and J by 8 bases; unmatched bases: 11. This CDR3 has 14 residues. CDR3 DNA: TGCAGCGTTGGGGCGCAGGGGGTAACGGATGAGCAGTTCTTC. Its translation is CSVGAQGVTDEQFF.

The rearrangement joins TRBV9 to TRBJ2-1; possibly TRBD1 or TRBD2 for D (5 bases each). CDR1 is SGDLS, CDR2 YYNGEE, per germline. V shed 4 bases and J shed 7 bases, with 18 bases lying between them. This CDR3 region has 15 residues. The CDR3 nucleotides are TGTGCCAGCAGCTCAAGGGACGTATCGGGGAATGAGCAGTTCTTC. This translates into CASSSRDVSGNEQFF.

The J gene is TRBJ2-1, the V gene TRBV20-1, with D possibly matching TRBD2 (6 bases). The CDR3 runs 14 residues. The germline gives CDR1 DFQATT, CDR2 SNEGSKA (reference sequence). Trimming pared 2 bases from V and 4 bases from J, leaving 12 bases between. The CDR3 sequence: CSARTGTVYNEQFF. Here the CDR3 DNA reads TGCAGTGCTAGAACCGGGACTGTATACAATGAGCAGTTCTTC.

This chain uses TRBV29-1 with TRBJ2-3, with D perhaps matching TRBD2 (5 bases). Per the germline V gene, CDR1 is SQVTM and CDR2 is ANQGSEA. Trimming took 7 bases from V and 5 from J, leaving 16 bases between them. The CDR3 has 13 amino acids. CDR3 coding DNA: TGCAGCGGGGTCGGGGTAACCCGAGATACGCAGTATTTT. This encodes CSGVGVTRDTQYF.

This clonotype was detected only once. This chain links TRBV27 with TRBJ2-7, with unresolved D. The ends were cut back, 0 bases at V and 5 bases at J, with 11 bases in the middle. The CDR3 loop spans 14 amino acids. The germline V gene encodes CDR1 MNHEY and CDR2 SMNVEV (reference sequence). The chain's CDR3 is CASSLSKETDEQYF. The CDR3 DNA sequence: TGTGCCAGCAGTTTATCGAAGGAGACTGACGAGCAGTACTTC.

This clonotype appeared a single time. The chain combines TRBV12-3 or TRBV12-4 with TRBJ2-7, with TRBD1 matching 9 bases. This CDR3 is built from 16 residues. The junction had 7 bases not matched to a gene; V was cut back by 1 base and J by 3 bases. CDR3 in amino acids: CASSLGDRASGYEQYF. CDR3 nucleotides: TGTGCCAGCAGTTTAGGGGACAGGGCTTCAGGCTACGAGCAGTACTTC.

The chain is built from TRBV2 and TRBJ1-5; D perhaps matches TRBD1 (5 bases). The CDR3 runs 16 residues. Germline assignment: CDR1 SNHLY and CDR2 FYNNEI. Trimming cost V 4 bases and J 3 bases, with 16 bases left between them. The CDR3 region has the DNA TGTGCCAGCAGTGGATGGGACGGAAGTCACAATCAGCCCCAGCATTTT. It specifies CASSGWDGSHNQPQHF.

This rearrangement joins TRBV9 to TRBJ2-5; TRBD2 is a possible D gene (6 bases). This CDR3 has 15 residues. In germline, CDR1 is SGDLS, CDR2 YYNGEE. Trimming stripped 0 bases from V and 2 bases from J, with 11 bases between. In nucleotides, the CDR3 is TGTGCCAGCAGCGTAGATACGGGGGTACAAGAGACCCAGTACTTC. As protein: CASSVDTGVQETQYF.

The CDR3 DNA is TGTGCCAGCAGCCAAGGAGAATCAACATTCCCGGAGACCCAGTACTTC. Protein product: CASSQGESTFPETQYF. The V gene is TRBV3-1, the J gene TRBJ2-5, with unresolved D. V dropped 1 base and J dropped 5 bases, with 17 bases sitting between them. Per germline, CDR1 LGHDT and CDR2 YNNKEL (reference sequence). The CDR3 length is 16 residues.

The CDR3 reads CSARDDAGTSYNEQFF. DNA of the CDR3: TGCAGTGCTAGAGATGATGCCGGCACCTCCTACAATGAGCAGTTCTTC. The chain employs TRBV20-1 and TRBJ2-1; no firm D call. Germline V gene data show CDR1 as DFQATT and CDR2 as SNEGSKA (reference sequence). This CDR3 contains 16 residues. V lost 0 bases and J lost 0, with 12 bases in between.

This chain links TRBV20-1 with TRBJ2-7; either TRBD1 or TRBD2 may fit D (5 bases each). There are 13 residues in the CDR3. Germline V lookup: CDR1 DFQATT, CDR2 SNEGSKA (reference sequence). Trimming removed 6 bases from V and 3 bases from J, with 15 bases in between. The CDR3 coding sequence is TGCAGTGCGAACCGGGACGGGGACTACGAGCAGTACTTC. This codes for CSANRDGDYEQYF.

V gene TRBV7-9 combines with J gene TRBJ1-4, with unresolved D. Per germline, CDR1 SEHNR and CDR2 FQNEAQ (reference sequence). The CDR3 covers 14 residues. The ends were cut back, 5 bases at V and 7 bases at J, with 14 bases in the middle. The CDR3 loop is CASSPEVTAEKLFF. As DNA, the CDR3 is TGTGCCAGCAGCCCAGAGGTCACCGCTGAAAAACTGTTTTTT.

This chain's CDR3 is CASSYSSSTDTQYF. The DNA for the CDR3 is TGTGCCAGCAGTTATTCGAGCTCCACAGATACGCAGTATTTT. The chain couples TRBV6-6 to TRBJ2-3; D is unclear. Trimming stripped 3 bases from V and 2 bases from J, with 9 bases between. The CDR3 extends over 14 amino acids. Germline lookup yields CDR1 MNHNY and CDR2 SVGAGI (reference sequence).

The V call is TRBV30, the J call TRBJ1-5; no clear D gene. CDR3 length: 14 residues. V lost 0 bases and J 3 bases, leaving 9 bases between the germline ends. In germline, CDR1 is GTSNPN, CDR2 SVGIG (reference sequence). CDR3 DNA sequence: TGTGCCTGGAGTGTGGAAGGGAACAATCAGCCCCAGCATTTT. This encodes CAWSVEGNNQPQHF. Full variable domain (rest looked up from reference TRBV30 and TRBJ1-5): SQTIHQWPATLVQPVGSPLSLECTVEGTSNPNLYWYRQAAGRGLQLLFYSVGIGQISSEVPQNLSASRPQDRQFILSSKKLLLSDSGFYLCAWSVEGNNQPQHFGDGTRLSIL.

The chain combines TRBV7-9 with TRBJ2-1, with a possible D match to TRBD1 (6 bases). Trimming removed 10 bases at V and 0 bases at J, with 16 bases between. The CDR3 has 15 residues. Germline V CDR1 and CDR2: SEHNR, FQNEAQ (reference sequence). CDR3 nucleotides: TGTGCCACCCTTCCAGGGGCGGGCTCCTACAATGAGCAGTTCTTC. Its protein is CATLPGAGSYNEQFF.